This T cell receptor (beta chain) was documented in a study of graft-versus-host responses after intestinal transplantation. General study findings and limits: Levels of circulating GvH clones at their peak were associated with early post-transplant HvG declines.

CDR1 and CDR2 (germline): SEHNR, FQNEAQ (reference sequence). The V and J ends lost 4 bases and 4 bases respectively, with 14 bases between them. This CDR3 has 14 amino acids. Regarding this clone: Antigen specificity is unknown.

Assay used: immunoSEQ multiplex PCR; TCRdb lists only in-frame clones, some missing. The sample contains more than 100,000 clones, over 85% of which appear only once. This chain uses TRBV7-9 with TRBJ2-7; D perhaps matches TRBD1 (6 bases). The TCR sequence derives from a human donor who received an intestinal transplant. The sequences come from unstimulated CD8+ T cells sorted from spleen or lymph node cells, collected before intestinal transplant. This CDR3 reads CASSSTGFDYEQYF. The DNA of the CDR3 is TGTGCCAGCAGCTCAACAGGGTTTGATTACGAGCAGTACTTC.